One sample yielded the 23 T cell receptor beta chains listed below, sequenced in a study of T cell repertoires in cytomegalovirus infection (dated by TCRdb to between 2019 and 2020). The sequencer was an Illumina HiSeq 1500. TCRdb cleaned the public reads at Q25 with fastp, built clones with MiXCR and kept in-frame beta chains. Each entry merges the rows of one CDR3 protein and shows their most common DNA and genes. In this sample the table shows roughly 280,000 distinct CDR3 sequences, roughly 10% of which occur a single time. About 14% of the sample is held by the ten biggest clonotypes. The sample consisted of PBMCs. The receptors derive from a human donor in good health (CMV status not recorded). Some clones in this sample may be carry-over from other donors' samples.

This clonotype was recorded many times. The V and J genes are TRBV7-2 and TRBJ1-1; possibly TRBD1 for D (5 bases). This CDR3 contains 14 residues. V dropped 1 base and J dropped 6 bases, with 12 bases sitting between them. CDR1 and CDR2 from the germline V gene are SGHTA and FQGNSA. Written as DNA, the CDR3 is TGTGCCAGCAGCTTAGGGGGGGTCAAGGCTGAAGCTTTCTTT. Translation: CASSLGGVKAEAFF.

This clonotype was counted ten times or more. This chain connects TRBV12-3 or TRBV12-4 to TRBJ1-1, with 8 bases that match TRBD1. This CDR3 is 16 amino acids long. Trimming at V came to 0 bases and at J to 3 bases, leaving 6 bases not matched to a gene. CDR3 sequence: CASSLADRVKDTEAFF. CDR3 DNA: TGTGCCAGCAGTTTAGCGGACAGGGTTAAGGACACTGAAGCTTTCTTT.

There are a few counts of this clonotype. The CDR3, as DNA: TGCAGTGCTTTATTAGCGGCCCCGGGGACCCAGTACTTC. Its protein is CSALLAAPGTQYF. The chain carries TRBV20-1 and TRBJ2-5; D is possibly TRBD2 (6 bases). The germline gives CDR1 DFQATT, CDR2 SNEGSKA (reference sequence). Deletions cut 5 bases from V and 7 bases from J, with 17 bases between. The CDR3 is 13 residues long.

This clonotype was detected only a few times. The chain links TRBV29-1 to TRBJ1-1, with D uncertain. Germline V CDR1 and CDR2: SQVTM, ANQGSEA. The CDR3 spans 11 residues. Trimming removed 0 bases at V and 8 bases at J, with 7 bases between. The CDR3 loop is CSVEETQEAFF. The CDR3 DNA reads as TGCAGCGTTGAAGAAACCCAAGAAGCTTTCTTT.

The sample holds many counts of this clonotype. The gene calls are TRBV11-3 and TRBJ2-5; tentative D call: TRBD1 (5 bases). Germline CDR1 and CDR2: SGHNT and YENEEA. The CDR3 is 16 amino acids. With 1 base removed from V and 3 bases from J, the gap between germline ends came to 15 bases. As DNA, the CDR3 is TGTGCCAGCAGCTTAGGTACAGGCCTCGCGAAAGAGACCCAGTACTTC. This sequence encodes CASSLGTGLAKETQYF.

This clonotype was recorded at least ten times. The chain carries TRBV6-2 or TRBV6-3 and TRBJ1-6; D is unresolved. Trimming took 2 bases from V and 5 from J, leaving 10 bases between them. Germline-derived CDR1 and CDR2 are MNHEY and SVGEGT. The CDR3 extends over 15 amino acids. The CDR3 is CASSYPEQDNSPLHF. The DNA of the CDR3 is TGTGCCAGCAGTTACCCCGAGCAAGATAATTCACCCCTCCACTTT.

This clonotype was observed many times. V usage is TRBV19 and J usage is TRBJ1-6; possible D gene TRBD1, 5 bases. Germline V gene data show CDR1 as LNHDA and CDR2 as SQIVND (reference sequence). The CDR3 contains 14 residues. Deletions cut 3 bases from V and 6 bases from J, with 9 bases between. The CDR3 DNA follows: TGTGCCAGTAGTATGGGAGGGGTTAATTCACCCCTCCACTTT. Encoded protein: CASSMGGVNSPLHF.

This clonotype appeared many times. This rearrangement joins TRBV7-8 to TRBJ2-5; no clear D. Germline loops: CDR1 SGHVS, CDR2 FQNEAQ. V dropped 4 bases and J dropped 5 bases, with 17 bases sitting between them. CDR3 length: 15 amino acids. Written as DNA, the CDR3 is TGTGCCAGCAGCTCCAGGTCCAGCGCGAGGGAGACCCAGTACTTC. Protein product: CASSSRSSARETQYF.

This clonotype was observed a few times. The chain joins TRBV5-8 to TRBJ1-2, with TRBD1 matching over 7 bases. This CDR3 contains 15 residues. V dropped 4 bases and J dropped 4; count of bases not matched to a gene: 10. Germline V gene sequence: CDR1 SGHTS, CDR2 YDEGEE. The DNA of the CDR3 is TGTGCCAGCAGCCCGAGAGGACAGGCGATCTATGGCTACACCTTC. Amino acid sequence: CASSPRGQAIYGYTF. The variable domain in full, completed from reference TRBV5-8 and TRBJ1-2, reads EAGVTQSPTHLIKTRGQQATLRCSPISGHTSVYWYQQALGLGLQFLLWYDEGEERNRGNFPPRFSGRQFPNYSSELNVNALELEDSALYLCASSPRGQAIYGYTFGSGTRLTVV.

This clonotype was counted ten times or more. The chain employs TRBV7-9 and TRBJ2-7; 10 bases fit TRBD1. CDR1 is SEHNR, CDR2 FQNEAQ, per germline (reference sequence). This CDR3 region has 19 residues. Trimming cost V 4 bases and J 6 bases; bases outside gene matches: 21. CDR3 DNA sequence: TGTGCCAGCAGCTCATCCGGGACAGGGGTACCCAACTCGAGGGCCGAGCAGTACTTC. As protein: CASSSSGTGVPNSRAEQYF. The full variable domain, rest sourced from reference TRBV7-9 and TRBJ2-7, is DTGVSQNPRHKITKRGQNVTFRCDPISEHNRLYWYRQTLGQGPEFLTYFQNEAQLEKSRLLSDRFSAERPKGSFSTLEIQRTEQGDSAMYLCASSSSGTGVPNSRAEQYFGPGTRLTVT.

This clonotype was picked up many times. V is TRBV7-9 and J is TRBJ1-2; D perhaps matches TRBD1 (6 bases). Germline CDR1 SEHNR, CDR2 FQNEAQ (reference sequence). The CDR3 runs to 16 residues. V lost 5 bases and J lost 5, with 21 bases in between. CDR3 DNA sequence: TGTGCCAGCAGCCTCGAAGGACCGGGGGCCGGGTATGGCTACACCTTC. Translation: CASSLEGPGAGYGYTF.

This clonotype has ten or more counts. The gene calls are TRBV7-2 and TRBJ2-7; 7 nucleotides match TRBD1. Trimming cost V 5 bases and J 3 bases; bases outside gene matches: 7. The CDR3 is 14 amino acids. CDR1 SGHTA and CDR2 FQGNSA come from the germline V gene. In DNA form, the CDR3 reads TGTGCCAGCAGCGCCCCGACAGGGAACTACGAGCAGTACTTC. Protein product: CASSAPTGNYEQYF.

In this sample, this clonotype turned up a few times. The gene calls are TRBV5-1 and TRBJ1-3; no clear D. V lost 10 bases and J lost 0, with 14 bases in between. Germline assignment: CDR1 SGHRS and CDR2 YFSETQ. The CDR3 is 14 residues long. Here the CDR3 reads CACRPGSSGNTIYF. The CDR3 region has the DNA TGCGCCTGCCGCCCGGGGAGCTCTGGAAACACCATATATTTT.

J is TRBJ1-2 and V is TRBV20-1; D is ambiguous. The CDR3 extends over 14 amino acids. Germline V CDR1 and CDR2: DFQATT, SNEGSKA (reference sequence). V lost 1 base to trimming and J lost 2 bases, with 11 bases between them. CDR3 bases: TGCAGTGCTAGAGGAGGAGAACTCAACTATGGCTACACCTTC. Amino acids: CSARGGELNYGYTF.

The table lists this clonotype with many counts. The chain carries TRBV7-2 and TRBJ2-1, with 9 bases that match TRBD2. J was trimmed by 10 bases and V by 1 base; bases with no gene match: 17. Germline lookup yields CDR1 SGHTA and CDR2 FQGNSA. There are 18 residues in the CDR3. DNA for the CDR3: TGTGCCAGCAGCTTAGGACTGGGATTGGCGGGGGGGTCCGGGGAGCAGTTCTTC. Amino acid sequence: CASSLGLGLAGGSGEQFF.

A few counts support this clonotype. The chain joins TRBV12-3 or TRBV12-4 to TRBJ2-5; no definite D call. Trimming took off 3 bases at V and 2 bases at J, with 13 bases between the two ends. CDR3 length: 15 amino acids. In nucleotides, the CDR3 is TGTGCCAGCAGTTTCGGCCAGACTGGACAAGAGACCCAGTACTTC. This gives the protein CASSFGQTGQETQYF.

This clonotype was seen many times. The V call is TRBV7-2, the J call TRBJ1-6; no definite D call. Trimming removed 8 bases at V and 8 bases at J, with 7 bases between. Germline V gene lookup returns CDR1 SGHTA and CDR2 FQGNSA. There are 11 residues in the CDR3. The CDR3 sequence is CASGMDSPLHF. DNA for the CDR3: TGTGCCAGCGGCATGGATTCACCCCTCCACTTT.

This clonotype was recorded a few times. This rearrangement joins TRBV19 to TRBJ2-2; 7 nucleotides align to TRBD1. Germline V CDR1 and CDR2: LNHDA, SQIVND (reference sequence). The CDR3 has 17 amino acids. V dropped 3 bases and J dropped 3; count of bases not matched to a gene: 10. CDR3 nucleotide sequence: TGTGCCAGTAGTATTCCGCTCGGGACAGCAGACACCGGGGAGCTGTTTTTT. Translation: CASSIPLGTADTGELFF.

There are a few counts of this clonotype. The rearrangement links TRBV7-3 to TRBJ1-1; 7 bases are a match to TRBD1. There are 14 residues in the CDR3. V shed 4 bases and J 1 base; nucleotides not matched to a gene: 3. Looked up from germline, CDR1 is SGHTA and CDR2 is FQGTGA. CDR3: CASSYRGSNTEAFF. CDR3 nucleotide sequence: TGTGCCAGCAGCTACAGGGGTTCGAACACTGAAGCTTTCTTT. The full variable domain, with the rest looked up from reference TRBV7-3 and TRBJ1-1, is GAGVSQTPSNKVTEKGKYVELRCDPISGHTALYWYRQSLGQGPEFLIYFQGTGAADDSGLPNDRFFAVRPEGSVSTLKIQRTERGDSAVYLCASSYRGSNTEAFFGQGTRLTVV.

This clonotype was picked up many times. The V gene is TRBV7-6, the J gene TRBJ2-2; perhaps TRBD2 as D (5 bases). The CDR3 covers 17 residues. V gave up 3 bases and J gave up 0 bases, with 14 bases separating them. Per germline, CDR1 SGHVS and CDR2 FNYEAQ. The CDR3 DNA reads as TGTGCCAGCAGCTTTTTTTTAGAGGGAACGAACACCGGGGAGCTGTTTTTT. Residues: CASSFFLEGTNTGELFF. Variable domain in full (rest from reference TRBV7-6 and TRBJ2-2): GAGVSQSPRYKVTKRGQDVALRCDPISGHVSLYWYRQALGQGPEFLTYFNYEAQQDKSGLPNDRFSAERPEGSISTLTIQRTEQRDSAMYRCASSFFLEGTNTGELFFGEGSRLTVL.

This clonotype has at least ten counts. The CDR3 sequence: CASSLESRDKLNTEAFF. For the CDR3, the DNA is TGTGCCAGCAGCTTAGAATCCAGGGACAAACTGAACACTGAAGCTTTCTTT. The V call is TRBV7-8, the J call TRBJ1-1, with a weak D call TRBD1 (6 bases). CDR1 is SGHVS, CDR2 FQNEAQ, per germline. Trimming removed 1 base from V and 0 bases from J, with 15 bases in between. The CDR3 length is 17 residues.

J is TRBJ1-5 and V is TRBV12-3 or TRBV12-4, with D possibly matching TRBD1 (5 bases). The germline V and J ends were trimmed by 2 bases and 0 bases, with 14 bases remaining between them. This CDR3 has 17 amino acids. CDR3 sequence reads: CASSLRAGRNSNQPQHF. CDR3 bases: TGTGCCAGCAGTTTAAGGGCAGGGAGGAATAGCAATCAGCCCCAGCATTTT.

This clonotype was picked up many times. The chain links TRBV12-3 or TRBV12-4 to TRBJ2-7, with a tentative D call TRBD1 (7 bases). CDR3 length equals 19 residues. Between the trimmed V and J ends, which lost 4 bases and 3 bases, there was a span of 28 bases. CDR3 coding DNA: TGTGCCAGCAGTTCCCGGAGGGGGCTGAGCAGGGAGAGATTCTACGAGCAGTACTTC. It yields the protein CASSSRRGLSRERFYEQYF.